This T cell receptor beta chain was sequenced in a study of blood T cell repertoires in COVID-19. Background on the study: The United States, Italy and Spain provided the acute and convalescent COVID-19 samples.

Clinical histories supplied by participants themselves formed the basis of cohort assignment. Recovered participants had two consecutive negative NP/OP PCR tests, healthcare professional clearance, or symptom resolution. Original analysis: It was from reference gene primer amplification that nucleated cell counts were estimated. Assay: immunoSEQ multiplex PCR; the TCRdb copy retains only in-frame clones and omits some. Clone size and V and J calls were adopted from that table, with D and trimming inferred from the DNA. The data contain about 270,000 clones, approximately 92% of them seen just once; the ten biggest clones take up around 2%. The length of the CDR3 is 13 residues. Trimming took off 6 bases at V and 5 bases at J, with 13 bases between the two ends. Per the germline V gene, CDR1 is MNHEY and CDR2 is SMNVEV (reference sequence).

Sequencing was performed on PBMCs or T cells enriched from blood (not recorded which). The chain uses TRBV27 and TRBJ1-1; D not resolved. The origin of this receptor is a woman between 18 and 29 years old who had recovered from COVID-19. This CDR3 is CASSLLRGTEAFF. The CDR3 DNA reads as TGTGCCAGCAGCCTCCTTCGAGGGACTGAAGCTTTCTTT.